The rows below give T cell receptor beta chains drawn from one sample of a study of long-term antiretroviral therapy in people with HIV. The data were produced by immunoSEQ multiplex PCR, yet TCRdb's version contains in-frame clones alone and is incomplete. The repertoire holds 13,000 or so clones, approximately 80% seen once, with over 11% in the top ten. The sequencing used unsorted PBMCs, collected 1.3 years after starting antiretroviral therapy. The receptors shown here come from a woman between 18 and 30 years old with HIV. CDR3s include the opening cysteine and the closing phenylalanine or tryptophan. A D gene is named only where the DNA matches it firmly. Not all rows give a size; the values are once, few, many and, for expanded clones, a class.

.	TRBV27	.	TRBJ1-2	TGTGCCAGCAAACAGGAGGGCTATGGCTACACCTTC	CASKQEGYGYTF
TRBD1	TRBV28	.	TRBJ2-3	TGTGCCAGCAGTACAGGGGGAAATACGCAGTATTTT	CASSTGGNTQYF
.	TRBV9	few	TRBJ2-3	TGTGCCAGCAGTGATAGCGGTCTCCGCACAGATACGCAGTATTTT	CASSDSGLRTDTQYF
TRBD1	TRBV7-2	.	TRBJ2-2	TGTGCCAGCAGCATCCGGACAGGGGGAAGCACCGGGGAGCTGTTTTTT	CASSIRTGGSTGELFF
.	TRBV2	.	TRBJ2-5	TGTGCCAGCATACTAGCCCAAGAGACCCAGTACTTC	CASILAQETQYF
.	TRBV6-1	few	TRBJ1-5	TGTGCCAGCAGTGTTGGGGAGAACCAGCCCCAGCATTTT	CASSVGENQPQHF
.	TRBV6-6	.	TRBJ1-2	TGTGCCAGCAGTTCGTCGGGCGGAACCTACACCTTC	CASSSSGGTYTF
.	TRBV21-1	few	TRBJ1-5	TGTGCCAGCGGGCCGGGGACACTACAGCCCCAGCATTTT	CASGPGTLQPQHF
.	TRBV19	.	TRBJ1-1	TGTGCCAGTAGTAGGGGGGCGAACACTGAAGCTTTCTTT	CASSRGANTEAFF
.	TRBV7-6	few	TRBJ2-3	TGTGCCAGCACCGATAGCACAGATACGCAGTATTTT	CASTDSTDTQYF
TRBD2	TRBV5-4	.	TRBJ2-1	TGTGCCAGCAGCCCGGGACTAGCGGACTACAATGAGCAGTTCTTC	CASSPGLADYNEQFF
.	TRBV7-2	.	TRBJ2-2	TGTGCCAGCAGCTTAGAGCAGGGGACAGAGCTGTTTTTT	CASSLEQGTELFF
.	TRBV27	.	TRBJ2-7	TGTGCCAGCAGTTCCCACGCGTCCTACGAGCAGTACTTC	CASSSHASYEQYF
.	TRBV10-1	.	TRBJ2-5	TGCGCCAGCAGGTGGGTGTCGGCCGCGGAAGAGACCCAGTACTTC	CASRWVSAAEETQYF
.	TRBV6-5	.	TRBJ1-2	TGTGCCAGCAGTTACCGGGTTGGCGGCGGCTACACCTTC	CASSYRVGGGYTF
TRBD2	TRBV5-1	.	TRBJ2-3	TGCGCCAGCAGCTGGGGACTAGCGTGGGATCGGTATGAAGATACGCAGTATTTT	CASSWGLAWDRYEDTQYF
.	TRBV6-5	.	TRBJ2-7	TGTGCCAGCAGTCAATCGATAGCTCCCTACGAGCAGTACTTC	CASSQSIAPYEQYF
.	TRBV19	.	TRBJ2-3	TGTGCCAGTAGTGGGAGGCTGACAGATACGCAGTATTTT	CASSGRLTDTQYF
.	TRBV7-2	.	TRBJ1-2	TGTGCCAGCAGCCAAGGTAGTGGCTATGGCTACACCTTC	CASSQGSGYGYTF
.	TRBV10-3	few	TRBJ1-1	TGTGCCATCAGTGACCCGAGGGGGGCCGAAGCTTTCTTT	CAISDPRGAEAFF
.	TRBV28	.	TRBJ2-7	TGTGCCAGCACCACCCCCGAGACAGCGTCCTACGAGCAGTACTTC	CASTTPETASYEQYF
.	TRBV2	few	TRBJ2-7	TGTGCCAGCAGTGCTTCGGACACATACGAGCAGTACTTC	CASSASDTYEQYF
.	TRBV5-4	few	TRBJ1-2	TGTGCCAGCAGCGTCGACAGGATCGACTATGGCTACACCTTC	CASSVDRIDYGYTF
TRBD1	TRBV19	.	TRBJ1-2	TGTGCCAGTAGTATAAGGACAGGGGACCCTGGCTACACCTTC	CASSIRTGDPGYTF
.	TRBV11-2	few	TRBJ1-3	TGTGCCAGCAGCTTCTGGTTCACGGGATCTGGAAACACCATATATTTT	CASSFWFTGSGNTIYF
.	TRBV7-6	medium-sized	TRBJ2-7	TGTGCCAGCAGCTTAGTCCCAGGGACCGGACGGGGGGAGCAGTACTTC	CASSLVPGTGRGEQYF
.	TRBV7-9	few	TRBJ1-5	TGTGCCAGCAGCCCGGGTCCCTCGGGGCCAATCAGCCCCAAGCATTTT	CASSPGPSGPISPKHF
TRBD1	TRBV11-2	medium-sized	TRBJ1-1	TGTGCCAGCAGCTTTACAGGGGGGACGAACACTGAAGCTTTCTTT	CASSFTGGTNTEAFF
.	TRBV30	.	TRBJ1-2	TGTGCCTGGAGTGGGGGTAACTATGGCTACACCTTC	CAWSGGNYGYTF
.	TRBV7-6	.	TRBJ1-1	TGTGCCAGCAGCTCCAGGGGACGGGACACTGAAGCTTTCTTT	CASSSRGRDTEAFF
.	TRBV28	.	TRBJ1-1	TGTGCCACCAATCAGGACCAGGGGCCTACTGAAGCTTTCTTT	CATNQDQGPTEAFF
TRBD2	TRBV5-4	once	TRBJ2-3	TGTGCCAGCAGCTCCGGGACTAGCGGGGCCTATAGCACAGATACGCAGTATTTT	CASSSGTSGAYSTDTQYF
.	TRBV19	.	TRBJ1-2	TGTGCCAGTAGTCCGAGGGACGGATTTAACTATGGCTACACCTTC	CASSPRDGFNYGYTF